A selection of T cell receptor beta chains follows, all from one sample in a study of cytomegalovirus exposure and HLA in healthy donors. The data were produced by immunoSEQ multiplex PCR, yet TCRdb's version contains in-frame clones alone and is incomplete. The data hold approximately 190,000 clones, with around 87% observed a single time. Sequenced sample: PBMCs. The receptors were gathered from a man aged 25-40 years in good health and CMV-seronegative. Each CDR3 is given with its conserved first and last residue. The D gene is left open where the match is weak. Not all rows give a size; the values are once, few, many and, for expanded clones, a class.

j_call: TRBJ1-1; clone_size: -; d_call: TRBD1; v_call: TRBV6-1; cdr3_nt: TGTGCCAGCAGGGCAGGGGGCGCGAGGACTGAAGCTTTCTTT; cdr3_aa: CASRAGGARTEAFF
j_call: TRBJ2-3; clone_size: -; d_call: -; v_call: TRBV28; cdr3_nt: TGTGCCAGCAGCGTCGGACTAGATACGCAGTATTTT; cdr3_aa: CASSVGLDTQYF
j_call: TRBJ1-1; clone_size: once; d_call: -; v_call: TRBV5-1; cdr3_nt: TGCGCCAGCAGCTTGAGGGGCTGGAACACTGAAGCTTTCTTT; cdr3_aa: CASSLRGWNTEAFF
j_call: TRBJ2-1; clone_size: -; d_call: -; v_call: TRBV7-6; cdr3_nt: TGTGCCAGCAGCCCCAGCCTCAGGGGTGGCAATGAGCAGTTCTTC; cdr3_aa: CASSPSLRGGNEQFF
j_call: TRBJ2-4; clone_size: -; d_call: TRBD1; v_call: TRBV10-3; cdr3_nt: TGTGCCATCAGTGAGCCCCCCCCGGGACAGGGTTCGTCGGTTCAGTACTTC; cdr3_aa: CAISEPPPGQGSSVQYF
j_call: TRBJ1-1; clone_size: -; d_call: TRBD1; v_call: TRBV6-6; cdr3_nt: TGTGCCAGCAGAGCCCCCCGGGACAGTGGAGGGGCTTTCTTT; cdr3_aa: CASRAPRDSGGAFF
j_call: TRBJ2-7; clone_size: -; d_call: TRBD2; v_call: TRBV5-1; cdr3_nt: TGCGCCAGCAGCTTGGCCGACCGGGGACTATACGAGCAGTACTTC; cdr3_aa: CASSLADRGLYEQYF
j_call: TRBJ1-2; clone_size: -; d_call: -; v_call: TRBV19; cdr3_nt: TGTGCCAGTAGTATCCCCGCGGGGGACGAGTACTATGGCTACACCTTC; cdr3_aa: CASSIPAGDEYYGYTF
j_call: TRBJ2-3; clone_size: -; d_call: -; v_call: TRBV19; cdr3_nt: TGTGCCAGTAGTATAGGGTCAGGGGATACGCAGTATTTT; cdr3_aa: CASSIGSGDTQYF
j_call: TRBJ1-6; clone_size: -; d_call: TRBD1; v_call: TRBV27; cdr3_nt: TGTGCCAGTAAGACAGGGGGTTCACCCCTCCACTTT; cdr3_aa: CASKTGGSPLHF
j_call: TRBJ2-7; clone_size: -; d_call: TRBD1; v_call: TRBV30; cdr3_nt: TGTGCCTGGAAGGGGGCATACGAGCAGTACTTC; cdr3_aa: CAWKGAYEQYF
j_call: TRBJ1-5; clone_size: -; d_call: -; v_call: TRBV15; cdr3_nt: TGTGCCACCAGCAGAGATCCCAGACACACCAATCAGCCCCAGCATTTT; cdr3_aa: CATSRDPRHTNQPQHF
j_call: TRBJ1-4; clone_size: -; d_call: TRBD1; v_call: TRBV4-3; cdr3_nt: TGCGCCAGCAGCCAAGATCGGACAGGGGGCCATGAAAAACTGTTTTTT; cdr3_aa: CASSQDRTGGHEKLFF
j_call: TRBJ2-2; clone_size: -; d_call: TRBD2; v_call: TRBV4-2; cdr3_nt: TGTGCCAGCAGCCAATATCGCGAGCGACTAGCGGACAGGAACACCGGGGAGCTGTTTTTT; cdr3_aa: CASSQYRERLADRNTGELFF
j_call: TRBJ2-7; clone_size: -; d_call: TRBD1; v_call: TRBV19; cdr3_nt: TGTGCCAGTAGTAGAGACAGGGGGCCAGCCTACGAGCAGTACTTC; cdr3_aa: CASSRDRGPAYEQYF
j_call: TRBJ1-3; clone_size: once; d_call: -; v_call: TRBV29-1; cdr3_nt: TGCAGCGTTGAAGGTGACGACAGCTCTGGAAACACCATATATTTT; cdr3_aa: CSVEGDDSSGNTIYF
j_call: TRBJ2-1; clone_size: -; d_call: TRBD2; v_call: TRBV11-1; cdr3_nt: TGTGCCAGCAGCGCAAATAGCGGGATTGGAAATGAGCAGTTCTTC; cdr3_aa: CASSANSGIGNEQFF
j_call: TRBJ2-7; clone_size: -; d_call: -; v_call: TRBV11-2; cdr3_nt: TGTGCCAGCAGCTTAGGACCGGGGTCCTACGAGCAGTACTTC; cdr3_aa: CASSLGPGSYEQYF
j_call: TRBJ2-7; clone_size: -; d_call: TRBD2; v_call: TRBV27; cdr3_nt: TGTGCCAGCATGGGGGGTGCGGGAGGGGCCTACGAGCAGTACTTC; cdr3_aa: CASMGGAGGAYEQYF
j_call: TRBJ2-1; clone_size: -; d_call: TRBD2; v_call: TRBV7-9; cdr3_nt: TGTGCCAGCAGCCCATTAGTAGCGGGGGGGCCAAAGACCTACAATGAGCAGTTCTTC; cdr3_aa: CASSPLVAGGPKTYNEQFF
j_call: TRBJ2-1; clone_size: -; d_call: TRBD2; v_call: TRBV6-5; cdr3_nt: TGTGCCAGCAGTTTAAGCGGGAGGAACGATAATGAGCAGTTCTTC; cdr3_aa: CASSLSGRNDNEQFF
j_call: TRBJ2-1; clone_size: -; d_call: -; v_call: TRBV13; cdr3_nt: TGTGCCAGCAGACAGGGGAGGAATGAGCAGTTCTTC; cdr3_aa: CASRQGRNEQFF
j_call: TRBJ2-2; clone_size: once; d_call: TRBD2; v_call: TRBV7-8; cdr3_nt: TGTGCCAGCAGCTTAGCGAGTGCATACCTAGCGGGAGACACCGGGGAGCTGTTTTTT; cdr3_aa: CASSLASAYLAGDTGELFF
j_call: TRBJ2-4; clone_size: -; d_call: TRBD2; v_call: TRBV14; cdr3_nt: TGTGCCAGCAGCCAAGATTTGGGGGAGGGGCAGTACTTC; cdr3_aa: CASSQDLGEGQYF